This record looks at one T cell receptor beta chain sequence and its context. The antigen remains unidentified. Library preparation (for TCRbeta) was performed with unique molecular identifiers. TCRdb redid the calling of the PCR reads with MiXCR, one entry per CDR3 protein. Counted here are 900,000 or so distinct CDR3 sequences, approximately 15% occurring once; the ten biggest clones make up approximately 5%. CDR3 length equals 15 residues. Trimming took 0 bases from V and 9 from J, leaving 18 bases between them. Germline-derived CDR1 and CDR2 are LNHNV and YYDKDF (reference sequence). The sample is drawn from a study of T-cell reconstitution after alpha-beta-depleted transplantation in children. Study-level findings and limits: T-cell counts and diversity were attributed mostly to newly produced T cells one year after transplant. Reportedly, roughly two months post-transplant, alpha-beta T cells arose from several hundred expanded graft clones. Some patients' high day-60 TCRbeta diversity was traced to surviving recipient T cells and thymic progenitors.

This receptor was obtained from a male patient aged 10 to 17 who had a stem cell transplant for acute lymphoblastic leukemia, so the T cells may come from the graft donor. The source was PBMCs, mostly from graft donor cells, collected 360 days after TCRalphabeta/CD19-depleted stem cell transplant. V and J are TRBV15 and TRBJ2-7, with D possibly TRBD1 on 6 matching bases. The CDR3 region is CATSRDPGVPTMQYF. DNA for the CDR3: TGTGCCACCAGCAGAGACCCAGGGGTTCCTACGATGCAGTACTTC.